This entry describes one T cell receptor beta chain. This clone's antigen is unknown. It has no much larger one-base neighbor in the sample; base qualities were not kept. This entry is derived from a study of OX40 agonist ivuxolimab in advanced cancers. Background for the entire study: Ivuxolimab, which targeted the costimulatory receptor OX40 (CD134), was an agonistic, fully human IgG2 monoclonal antibody. Intravenous ivuxolimab was administered to patients every 2 weeks at six dose levels: 0.01, 0.1, 0.3, 1.5, 3 and 10 mg/kg. Among the 50 to 55 dose-escalation patients, about 20 had hepatocellular carcinoma, approximately 15 melanoma, 9 renal cell carcinoma and 9 head and neck cancer. A male proportion of roughly 85% and a mean age of approximately 61 years, ranging from roughly 23 to 85, were recorded for the dose-escalation cohort. Prior anti-PD-1, anti-PD-L1 or anti-CTLA-4 therapy was permitted, and 30% to 45% of dose-escalation patients had received checkpoint inhibitors. Partial responses occurred in three dose-escalation patients, of whom one had hepatocellular carcinoma and two had cutaneous melanoma. The purpose of peripheral TCRbeta sequencing was to test whether ivuxolimab changed TCR sequence diversity and led to clonal T-cell expansion. The paper describes the monotherapy dose-escalation part (N of about 57 patients) of the phase I trial of ivuxolimab.

To sequence the TCRbeta CDR3 region, genomic DNA was isolated from the sorted cells. TCRbeta CDR3 regions were sequenced using the immunoSEQ Assay. Held by TCRdb, this immuneACCESS table contains in-frame sequences only and omits some clones. Under half of the omission traces to an unresolved V gene where checked; the cause of the rest is unknown. The sample data list roughly 46,000 clones, and 88% of these were observed just once. The top ten constitute about three fifths of the sample. Paper-wide results and their limitations: Low levels of normalized T-cell clonal expansion were also seen in some patients who did not respond. Antigen specificity was not determined for the clonally expanded peripheral T cells. In the 0.1-3.0 mg/kg groups, partial responders were among the patients with the lowest normalized peripheral clonal expansion, particularly in CD8+ T cells. At doses from 0.1 to 3.0 mg/kg, clonal expansion was seen in both CD4+ and CD8+ blood T cells between baseline and week 6. On average, CD8+ T cells showed more expanded clones than CD4+ T cells after ivuxolimab.

The trial excluded patients who had a history of autoimmune disease or were on systemic immunosuppression. In every dose cohort, peripheral blood was drawn for TCR sequencing at baseline, cycle 4 day 1, and cycle 7 day 1. Samples were obtained from an open-label, multicenter, first-in-human phase I dose-escalation trial of ivuxolimab. Adults with locally advanced or metastatic melanoma, renal cell, hepatocellular, or head and neck squamous cell carcinoma were enrolled in the trial. Before TCR sequencing, CD4+ T cells and CD8+ T cells were sorted from peripheral blood as separate populations. The sample consisted of CD4+ or CD8+ T cells sorted from blood, taken in a trial of the OX40 agonist ivuxolimab. This clonotype was obtained from an adult with an advanced solid tumor such as melanoma, head and neck, liver or kidney cancer.

The nucleotide sequence reads as follows: TGTGCCAGCAGCTTACCTACAGGGCTGGCTGGGGCCAACGTCCTGACTTTC. Protein translation: CASSLPTGLAGANVLTF. The chain couples TRBV7-2 to TRBJ2-6, with TRBD1 perhaps the D gene, on 6 matching bases. V is pared back by 2 bases and J by 2 bases, with 13 bases lying between the germline termini. From its cysteine to its phenylalanine, the CDR3 spans 17 amino acids. The read is trimmed to its CDR3 DNA, 51 bases read in frame from base 1. CDR1 SGHTA and CDR2 FQGNSA were looked up in the germline V gene. Where the CDR3 stops, the reference TRBV7-2 and TRBJ2-6 genes take over; the full variable domain is GAGVSQSPSNKVTEKGKDVELRCDPISGHTALYWYRQSLGQGLEFLIYFQGNSAPDKSGLPSDRFSAERTGGSVSTLTIQRTQQEDSAVYLCASSLPTGLAGANVLTFGAGSRLTVL.